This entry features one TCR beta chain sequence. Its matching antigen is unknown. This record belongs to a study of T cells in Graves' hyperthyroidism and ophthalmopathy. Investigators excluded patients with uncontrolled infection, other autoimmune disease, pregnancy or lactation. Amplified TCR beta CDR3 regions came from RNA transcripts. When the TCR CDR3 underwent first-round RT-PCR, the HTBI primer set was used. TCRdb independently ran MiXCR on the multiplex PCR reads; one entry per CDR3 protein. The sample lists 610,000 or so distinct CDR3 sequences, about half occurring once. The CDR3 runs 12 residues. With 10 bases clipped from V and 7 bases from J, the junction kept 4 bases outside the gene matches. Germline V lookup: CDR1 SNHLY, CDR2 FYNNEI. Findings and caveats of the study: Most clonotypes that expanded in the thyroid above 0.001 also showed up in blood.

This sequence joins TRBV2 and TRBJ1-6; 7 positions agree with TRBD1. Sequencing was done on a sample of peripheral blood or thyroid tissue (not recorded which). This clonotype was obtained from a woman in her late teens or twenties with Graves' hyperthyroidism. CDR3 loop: CATGTANSPLHF. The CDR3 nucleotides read TGTGCCACCGGGACAGCCAATTCACCCCTCCACTTT.